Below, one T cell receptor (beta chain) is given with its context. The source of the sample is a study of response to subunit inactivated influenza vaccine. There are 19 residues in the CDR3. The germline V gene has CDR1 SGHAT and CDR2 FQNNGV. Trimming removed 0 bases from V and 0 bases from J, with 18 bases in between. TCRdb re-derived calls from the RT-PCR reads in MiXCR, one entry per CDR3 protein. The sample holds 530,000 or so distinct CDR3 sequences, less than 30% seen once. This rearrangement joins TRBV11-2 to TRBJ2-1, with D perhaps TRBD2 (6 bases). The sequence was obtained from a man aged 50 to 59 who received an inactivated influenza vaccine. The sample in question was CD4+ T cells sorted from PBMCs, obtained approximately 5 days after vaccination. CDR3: CASSLDYGSGVASYNEQFF. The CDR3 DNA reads TGTGCCAGCAGCTTAGATTACGGTAGCGGAGTTGCCTCCTACAATGAGCAGTTCTTC.